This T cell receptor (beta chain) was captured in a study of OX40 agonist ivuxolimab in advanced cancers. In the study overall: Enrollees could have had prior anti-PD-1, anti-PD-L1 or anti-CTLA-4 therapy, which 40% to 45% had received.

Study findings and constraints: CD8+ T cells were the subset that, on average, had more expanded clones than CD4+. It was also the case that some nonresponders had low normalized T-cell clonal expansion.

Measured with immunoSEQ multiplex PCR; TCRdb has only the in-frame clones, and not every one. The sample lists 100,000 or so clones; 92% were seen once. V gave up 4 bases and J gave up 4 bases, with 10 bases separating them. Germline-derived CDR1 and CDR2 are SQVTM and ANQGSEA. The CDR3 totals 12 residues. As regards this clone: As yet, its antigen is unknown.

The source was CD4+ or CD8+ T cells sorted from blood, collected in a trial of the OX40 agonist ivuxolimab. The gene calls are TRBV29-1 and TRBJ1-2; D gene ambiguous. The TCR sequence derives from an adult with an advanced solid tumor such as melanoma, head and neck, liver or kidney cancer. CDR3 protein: CSVVASTYGYTF. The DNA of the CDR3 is TGCAGCGTTGTGGCCAGTACCTATGGCTACACCTTC.